The clone carrying this T cell receptor beta chain came up a few times. The target antigen is unknown. Any history of autoimmune disease or systemic immunosuppression disqualified patients. Profiled with immunoSEQ multiplex PCR; TCRdb holds only in-frame clones, not every one. Here the sample spans roughly 89,000 clones, around 84% being singletons. The record originates from a study of OX40 agonist ivuxolimab in advanced cancers. About the research overall: Previous treatment with anti-PD-1, anti-PD-L1 or anti-CTLA-4 therapy was allowed; about 37% had received some.

General study findings and limits: Clones of CD4+ and CD8+ blood T cells grew by week 6 at doses of 0.1 to 3.0 mg/kg. Certain nonresponders additionally had low normalized T-cell clonal expansion.

CDR3 size: 13 residues. Germline V gene lookup returns CDR1 KGHSH and CDR2 LQKENI. V shed 3 bases and J shed 5 bases, with 8 bases lying between them. This sequence joins TRBV18 and TRBJ1-5; D may be TRBD1 (5 bases). This TCR was recovered from an adult with an advanced solid tumor such as melanoma, head and neck, liver or kidney cancer. Sequences were derived from CD4+ or CD8+ T cells sorted from blood, sampled in a trial of the OX40 agonist ivuxolimab. In DNA form, the CDR3 reads TGTGCCAGCTCACCGGGGGAGGATCAGCCCCAGCATTTT. It codes for CASSPGEDQPQHF.